This TCR beta chain appears in the sequencing data of a study of identical twins. General study results and limits: The study drew conclusions from cross-sectional statistical analysis, not from following the same donors.

TCRdb reprocessed the 5' RACE reads via MiXCR and lists one record per CDR3 protein. This sample has 750,000 to 950,000 distinct CDR3 sequences, with 12% found just once. Remarks on this clonotype: Its antigen is as yet unknown.

This sample was also put to use in a study of yellow fever vaccine responses in identical twins. That work contributes: Twins showed a vaccine T cell response that reportedly seemed partly convergent, partly personalized.

This clonotype was obtained from a young woman in good health. Sequenced input: PBMCs.

For the CDR3, the DNA is TGCGCCAGCAGCCAAGTTCCTAGCGGGAGGTGCTCCTACAATGAGCAGTTCTTC. It codes for CASSQVPSGRCSYNEQFF. The rearrangement joins TRBV4-1 to TRBJ2-1; 11 bases match TRBD2. The CDR3 runs 18 residues. Germline CDR1 and CDR2: MGHRA and YSYEKL. V gave up 1 base and J gave up 0 bases; unmatched junction bases: 5.